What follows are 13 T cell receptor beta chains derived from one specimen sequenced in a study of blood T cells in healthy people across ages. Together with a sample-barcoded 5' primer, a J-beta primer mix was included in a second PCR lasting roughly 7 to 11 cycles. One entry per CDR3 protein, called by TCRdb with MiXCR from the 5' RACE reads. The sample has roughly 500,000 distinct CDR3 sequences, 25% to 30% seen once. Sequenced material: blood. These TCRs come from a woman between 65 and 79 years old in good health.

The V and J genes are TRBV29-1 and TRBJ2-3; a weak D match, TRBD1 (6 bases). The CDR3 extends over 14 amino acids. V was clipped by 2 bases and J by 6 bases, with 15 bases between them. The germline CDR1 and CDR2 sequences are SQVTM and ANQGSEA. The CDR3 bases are TGCAGCGTTGAAAGGGCAGGGGCGCGGGATACGCAGTATTTT. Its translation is CSVERAGARDTQYF.

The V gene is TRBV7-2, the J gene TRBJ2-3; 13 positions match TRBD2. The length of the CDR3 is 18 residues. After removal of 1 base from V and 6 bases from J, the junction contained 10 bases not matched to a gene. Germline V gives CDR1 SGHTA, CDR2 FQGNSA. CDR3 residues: CASSLGGTSGIRGDTQYF. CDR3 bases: TGTGCCAGCAGCTTAGGAGGGACTAGCGGGATTCGCGGGGATACGCAGTATTTT.

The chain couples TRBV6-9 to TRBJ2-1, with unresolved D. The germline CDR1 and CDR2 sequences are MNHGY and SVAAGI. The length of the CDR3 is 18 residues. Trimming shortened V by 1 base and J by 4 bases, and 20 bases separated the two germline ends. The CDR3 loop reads CASSYLGLRQDLYNEQFF. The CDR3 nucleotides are TGTGCCAGCAGTTATTTAGGTTTGCGGCAGGACCTTTACAATGAGCAGTTCTTC.

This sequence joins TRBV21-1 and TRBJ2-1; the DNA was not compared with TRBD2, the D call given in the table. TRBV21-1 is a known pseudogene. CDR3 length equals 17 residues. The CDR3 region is CASSTKRRRASYNEQFF. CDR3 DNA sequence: TGTGCCAGCAGCACAAAACGACGGCGGGCCTCCTACAATGAGCAGTTCTTC.

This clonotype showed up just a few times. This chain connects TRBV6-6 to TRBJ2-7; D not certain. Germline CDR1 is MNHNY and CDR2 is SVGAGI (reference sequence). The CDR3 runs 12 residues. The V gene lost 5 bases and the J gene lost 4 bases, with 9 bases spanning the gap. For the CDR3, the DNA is TGTGCCAGCAGTCAAGATCCATACGAGCAGTACTTC. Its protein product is CASSQDPYEQYF.

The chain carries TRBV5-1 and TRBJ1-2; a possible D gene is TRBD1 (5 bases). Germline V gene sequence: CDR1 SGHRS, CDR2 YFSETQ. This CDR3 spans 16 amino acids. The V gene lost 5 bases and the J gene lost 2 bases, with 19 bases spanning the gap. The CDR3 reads CASSFDSLGNNYGYTF. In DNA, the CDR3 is TGCGCCAGCAGTTTCGACAGTTTGGGAAACAACTATGGCTACACCTTC. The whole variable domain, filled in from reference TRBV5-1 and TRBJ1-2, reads KAGVTQTPRYLIKTRGQQVTLSCSPISGHRSVSWYQQTPGQGLQFLFEYFSETQRNKGNFPGRFSGRQFSNSRSEMNVSTLELGDSALYLCASSFDSLGNNYGYTFGSGTRLTVV.

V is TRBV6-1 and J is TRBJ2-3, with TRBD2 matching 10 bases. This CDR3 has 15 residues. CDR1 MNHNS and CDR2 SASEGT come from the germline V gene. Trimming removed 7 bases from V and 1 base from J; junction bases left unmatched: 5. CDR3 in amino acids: CASKASGRRTDTQYF. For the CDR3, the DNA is TGTGCCAGCAAGGCTAGCGGGAGACGCACAGATACGCAGTATTTT.

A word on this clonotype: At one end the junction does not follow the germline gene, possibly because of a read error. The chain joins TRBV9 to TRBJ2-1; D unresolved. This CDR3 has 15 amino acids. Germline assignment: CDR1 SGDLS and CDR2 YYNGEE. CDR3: CAGSVSPLSEANPLF. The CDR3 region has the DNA TGTGCCGGCAGCGTGTCACCACTTAGTGAGGCAAACCCACTCTTC.

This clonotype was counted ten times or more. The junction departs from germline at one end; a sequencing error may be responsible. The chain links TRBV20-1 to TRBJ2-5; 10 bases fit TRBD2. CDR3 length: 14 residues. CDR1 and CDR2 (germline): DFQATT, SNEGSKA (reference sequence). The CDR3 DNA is TGCAGTGCGAGAGTAGCGGGGGGCCAAGAGACCCAGTACTTC. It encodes CSARVAGGQETQYF.

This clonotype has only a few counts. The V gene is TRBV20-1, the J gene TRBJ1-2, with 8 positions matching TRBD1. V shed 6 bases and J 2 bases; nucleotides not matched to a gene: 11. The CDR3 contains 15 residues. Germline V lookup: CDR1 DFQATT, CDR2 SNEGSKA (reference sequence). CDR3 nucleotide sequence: TGCAGTGCACCCAATGGGGACAGGCCAAACTATGGCTACACCTTC. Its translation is CSAPNGDRPNYGYTF.

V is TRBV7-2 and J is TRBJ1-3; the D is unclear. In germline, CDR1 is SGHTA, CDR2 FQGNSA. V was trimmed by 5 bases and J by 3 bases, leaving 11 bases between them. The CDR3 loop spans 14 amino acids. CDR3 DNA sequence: TGTGCCAGCAGCCAACAGCGTGGTGGAAACACCATATATTTT. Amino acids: CASSQQRGGNTIYF.

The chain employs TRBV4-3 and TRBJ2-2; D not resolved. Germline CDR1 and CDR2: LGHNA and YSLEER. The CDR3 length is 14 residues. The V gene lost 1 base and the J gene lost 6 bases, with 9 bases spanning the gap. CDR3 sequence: CASSQARGPGELFF. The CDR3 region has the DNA TGCGCCAGCAGCCAAGCCCGAGGTCCCGGGGAGCTGTTTTTT.

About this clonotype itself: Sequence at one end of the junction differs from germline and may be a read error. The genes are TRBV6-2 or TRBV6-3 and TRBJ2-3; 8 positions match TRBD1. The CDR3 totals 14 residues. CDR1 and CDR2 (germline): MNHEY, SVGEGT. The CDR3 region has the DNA TGTGCCAGTAGTTACTTGACAGGGGAAGATACGCAGTATTTT. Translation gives CASSYLTGEDTQYF.